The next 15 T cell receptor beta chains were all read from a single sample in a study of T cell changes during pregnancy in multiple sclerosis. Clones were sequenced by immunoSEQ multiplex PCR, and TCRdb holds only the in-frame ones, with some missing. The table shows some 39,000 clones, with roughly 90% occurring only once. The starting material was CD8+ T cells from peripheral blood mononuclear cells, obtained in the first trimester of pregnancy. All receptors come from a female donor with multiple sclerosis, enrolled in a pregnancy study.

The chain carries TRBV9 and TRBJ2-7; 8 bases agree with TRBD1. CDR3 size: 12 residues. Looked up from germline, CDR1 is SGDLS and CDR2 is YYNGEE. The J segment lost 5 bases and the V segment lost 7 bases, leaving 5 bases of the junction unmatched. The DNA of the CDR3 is TGTGCCAGCGGACAGGGTGCGAACGAGCAGTACTTC. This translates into CASGQGANEQYF.

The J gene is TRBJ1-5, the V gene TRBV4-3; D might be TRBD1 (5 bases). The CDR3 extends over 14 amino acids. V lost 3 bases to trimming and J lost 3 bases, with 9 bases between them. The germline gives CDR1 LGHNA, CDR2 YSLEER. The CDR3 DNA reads TGCGCCAGCAGCCAGGGGCTTCTCAATCAGCCCCAGCATTTT. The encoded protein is CASSQGLLNQPQHF.

The chain's CDR3 is CARSAGTNYGYTF. The CDR3 DNA sequence: TGTGCCAGGTCAGCCGGGACTAACTATGGCTACACCTTC. The chain joins TRBV6-1 to TRBJ1-2, with unresolved D. Germline V gene data show CDR1 as MNHNS and CDR2 as SASEGT. The ends were cut back, 9 bases at V and 0 bases at J, with 11 bases in the middle. CDR3 length: 13 residues.

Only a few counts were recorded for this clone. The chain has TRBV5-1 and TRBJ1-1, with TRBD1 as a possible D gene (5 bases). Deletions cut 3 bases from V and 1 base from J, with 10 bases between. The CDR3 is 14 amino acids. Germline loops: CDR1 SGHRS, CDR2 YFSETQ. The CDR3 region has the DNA TGCGCCAGCAGCTCTAGTCAGGGGAACACTGAAGCTTTCTTT. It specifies CASSSSQGNTEAFF.

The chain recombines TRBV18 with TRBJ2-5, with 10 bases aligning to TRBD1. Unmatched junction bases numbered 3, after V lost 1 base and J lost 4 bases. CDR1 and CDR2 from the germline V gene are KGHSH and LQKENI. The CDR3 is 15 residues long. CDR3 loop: CASSPRDRGPETQYF. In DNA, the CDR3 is TGTGCCAGCTCACCACGCGACAGGGGGCCAGAGACCCAGTACTTC. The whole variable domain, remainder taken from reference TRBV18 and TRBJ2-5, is NAGVMQNPRHLVRRRGQEARLRCSPMKGHSHVYWYRQLPEEGLKFMVYLQKENIIDESGMPKERFSAEFPKEGPSILRIQQVVRGDSAAYFCASSPRDRGPETQYFGPGTRLLVL.

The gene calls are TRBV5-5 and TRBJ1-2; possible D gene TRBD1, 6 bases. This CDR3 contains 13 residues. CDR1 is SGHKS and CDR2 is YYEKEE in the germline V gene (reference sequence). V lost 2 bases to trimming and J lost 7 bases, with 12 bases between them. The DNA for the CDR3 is TGTGCCAGCAGCTTACAGGGATCCGGTGGCTACACCTTC. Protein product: CASSLQGSGGYTF.

This chain's CDR3 is CASRAGLAAPETQYF. As DNA, the CDR3 is TGCGCCAGCAGAGCGGGACTAGCAGCCCCAGAGACCCAGTACTTC. The V gene is TRBV4-3, the J gene TRBJ2-5; 9 bases are a match to TRBD2. Germline V gene data show CDR1 as LGHNA and CDR2 as YSLEER. The CDR3 is 15 residues long. V lost 6 bases and J lost 4; bases outside the gene matches: 9.

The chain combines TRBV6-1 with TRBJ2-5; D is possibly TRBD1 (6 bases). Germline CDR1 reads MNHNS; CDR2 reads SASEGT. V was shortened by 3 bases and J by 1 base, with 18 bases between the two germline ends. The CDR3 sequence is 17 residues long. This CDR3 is CASSDLGTRRSQETQYF. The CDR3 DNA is TGTGCCAGCAGTGATCTAGGGACAAGGAGATCCCAAGAGACCCAGTACTTC.

CDR3 DNA: TGCAGCGTTGTGACAGGGGAGAGCTATGGCTACACCTTC. Its translation: CSVVTGESYGYTF. The rearrangement joins TRBV29-1 to TRBJ1-2; 8 bases align to TRBD1. V shed 4 bases and J 4 bases; nucleotides not matched to a gene: 5. The CDR3 is 13 residues long. The germline V gene has CDR1 SQVTM and CDR2 ANQGSEA.

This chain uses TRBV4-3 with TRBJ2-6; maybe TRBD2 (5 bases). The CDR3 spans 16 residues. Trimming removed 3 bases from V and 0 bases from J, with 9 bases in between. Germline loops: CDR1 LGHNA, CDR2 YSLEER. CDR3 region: CASSQDTSSGANVLTF. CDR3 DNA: TGCGCCAGCAGCCAGGATACTAGCTCTGGGGCCAACGTCCTGACTTTC.

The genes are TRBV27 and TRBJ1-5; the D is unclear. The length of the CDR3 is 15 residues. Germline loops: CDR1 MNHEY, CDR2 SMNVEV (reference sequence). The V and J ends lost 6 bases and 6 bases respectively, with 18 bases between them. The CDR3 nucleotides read TGTGCCAGCAGCCAAATGGCGGGCATCTCTCAGCCCCAGCATTTT. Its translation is CASSQMAGISQPQHF.

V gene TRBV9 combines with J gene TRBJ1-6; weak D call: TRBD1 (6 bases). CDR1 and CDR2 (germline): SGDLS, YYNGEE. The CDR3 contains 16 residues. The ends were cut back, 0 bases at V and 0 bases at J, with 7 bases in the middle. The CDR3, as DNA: TGTGCCAGCAGCGTAGGCAGGGGCTCCTATAATTCACCCCTCCACTTT. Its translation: CASSVGRGSYNSPLHF.

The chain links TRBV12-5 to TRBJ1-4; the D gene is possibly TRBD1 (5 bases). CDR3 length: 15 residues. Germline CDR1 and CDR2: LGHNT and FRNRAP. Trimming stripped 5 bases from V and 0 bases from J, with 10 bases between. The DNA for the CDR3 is TGTGCTAGTGGTCCCGAGACAGCAACTAATGAAAAACTGTTTTTT. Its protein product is CASGPETATNEKLFF.

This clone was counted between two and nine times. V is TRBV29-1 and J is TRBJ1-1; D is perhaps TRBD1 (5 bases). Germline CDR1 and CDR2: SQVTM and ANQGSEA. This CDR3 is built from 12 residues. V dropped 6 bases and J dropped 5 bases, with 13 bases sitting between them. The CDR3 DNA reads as TGCAGCGTCGACGGGGGAGGAACTGAAGCTTTCTTT. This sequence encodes CSVDGGGTEAFF. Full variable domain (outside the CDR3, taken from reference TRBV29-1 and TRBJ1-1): SAVISQKPSRDICQRGTSLTIQCQVDSQVTMMFWYRQQPGQSLTLIATANQGSEATYESGFVIDKFPISRPNLTFSTLTVSNMSPEDSSIYLCSVDGGGTEAFFGQGTRLTVV.

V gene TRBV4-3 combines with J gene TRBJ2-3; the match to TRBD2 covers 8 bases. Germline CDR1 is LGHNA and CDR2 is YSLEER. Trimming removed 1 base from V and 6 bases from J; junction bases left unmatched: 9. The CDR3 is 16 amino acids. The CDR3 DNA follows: TGCGCCAGCAGCCAAGTGGAGAGCGGGGGCCTTGATACGCAGTATTTT. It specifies CASSQVESGGLDTQYF.